One sample yielded the 6 T cell receptor beta chains listed below, sequenced in a study of blood T cell repertoires in COVID-19. Some clones are missing from TCRdb's copy, which holds only in-frame ones; the method was immunoSEQ multiplex PCR. The sample carries about 150,000 clones, just over 85% recorded once. The sequenced sample was peripheral blood. These receptors came from a man over 45 with active or convalescent COVID-19.

V usage is TRBV5-1 and J usage is TRBJ1-1; 7 bases align to TRBD1. This CDR3 has 19 amino acids. In germline, CDR1 is SGHRS, CDR2 YFSETQ. Trimming removed 0 bases from V and 3 bases from J; junction bases left unmatched: 17. The CDR3, as DNA: TGCGCCAGCAGCTTGGCCTTGGCTCCAGGGGGGACAACGTACACTGAAGCTTTCTTT. It translates to CASSLALAPGGTTYTEAFF.

The chain carries TRBV6-2 or TRBV6-3 and TRBJ2-7; 8 positions agree with TRBD1. Germline values: CDR1 MNHEY, CDR2 SVGEGT. V dropped 5 bases and J dropped 3; count of bases not matched to a gene: 6. This CDR3 contains 14 residues. CDR3 region: CASSNRDRSYEQYF. The CDR3 nucleotides read TGTGCCAGCAGTAACCGGGACAGGAGCTACGAGCAGTACTTC.

CDR3 region: CASSLETGPYEQYF. DNA of the CDR3: TGTGCCAGCAGCTTGGAAACAGGGCCCTACGAGCAGTACTTC. The chain recombines TRBV11-2 with TRBJ2-7, with D tentatively TRBD1 (6 bases). There are 14 residues in the CDR3. CDR1 is SGHAT and CDR2 is FQNNGV in the germline V gene. The germline V and J ends were trimmed by 3 bases and 2 bases, with 11 bases remaining between them.

The chain has TRBV13 and TRBJ1-6; the D is unclear. Germline CDR1 is PRHDT and CDR2 is FYEKMQ (reference sequence). V shed 4 bases and J shed 10 bases, with 14 bases lying between them. The CDR3 spans 14 residues. The CDR3 DNA is TGTGCCAGCAGCTCCCAAGGCGGAGTATCACCCCTCCACTTT. Its protein product is CASSSQGGVSPLHF. The variable domain in full, with the rest retrieved from reference TRBV13 and TRBJ1-6, is AAGVIQSPRHLIKEKRETATLKCYPIPRHDTVYWYQQGPGQDPQFLISFYEKMQSDKGSIPDRFSAQQFSDYHSELNMSSLELGDSALYFCASSSQGGVSPLHFGNGTRLTVT.

The chain joins TRBV5-1 to TRBJ2-2; 10 bases align to TRBD1. Per the germline V gene, CDR1 is SGHRS and CDR2 is YFSETQ. The CDR3 totals 17 residues. The V and J ends lost 0 bases and 4 bases, in that order; junction bases with no gene match: 6. Here the CDR3 DNA reads TGCGCCAGCAGCTTGGAGCTTGGGACAGGGGTCACCGGGGAGCTGTTTTTT. This translates into CASSLELGTGVTGELFF.

Ten or more counts support this clone. The chain is built from TRBV10-3 and TRBJ1-1; 7 bases line up with TRBD1. CDR1 and CDR2 from the germline V gene are ENHRY and SYGVKD. Losses at the gene ends were 10 bases for V and 0 bases for J; bases not matched to a gene: 11. The CDR3 loop spans 15 amino acids. The CDR3 sequence is CASYPGQTMNTEAFF. The DNA of the CDR3 is TGTGCCAGCTACCCGGGACAGACCATGAACACTGAAGCTTTCTTT.